This T cell receptor (beta chain) was sequenced during a study of cytomegalovirus exposure and HLA in healthy donors. The germline CDR1 and CDR2 sequences are SGHTA and FQGNSA. CDR3 length: 15 amino acids. V was cut by 7 bases and J by 0 bases, with 10 bases left in between. The sample holds a few counts of this clone. The PCR ran on 60 Vbeta and 13 Jbeta primers. Some clones are missing from TCRdb's copy, which holds only in-frame ones; the method was immunoSEQ multiplex PCR. The repertoire includes approximately 120,000 clones, around 73% of them detected once, and 8.4% sits in the top ten. J is TRBJ2-6 and V is TRBV7-2, with D unresolved. The source is a man aged 35-49 years in good health and CMV-seronegative. Sequenced material: PBMCs. This CDR3 is CASTRQYSGANVLTF. The CDR3 coding sequence is TGTGCCAGCACCCGACAATACTCTGGGGCCAACGTCCTGACTTTC.